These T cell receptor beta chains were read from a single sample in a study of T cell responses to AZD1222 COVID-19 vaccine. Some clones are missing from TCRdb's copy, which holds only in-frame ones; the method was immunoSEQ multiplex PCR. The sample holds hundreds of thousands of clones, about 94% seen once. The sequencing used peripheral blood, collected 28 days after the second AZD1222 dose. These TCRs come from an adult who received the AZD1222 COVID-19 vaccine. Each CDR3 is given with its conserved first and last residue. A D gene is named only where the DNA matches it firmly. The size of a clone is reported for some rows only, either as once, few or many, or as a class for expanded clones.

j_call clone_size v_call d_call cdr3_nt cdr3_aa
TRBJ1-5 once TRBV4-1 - TGCGCCAGCAGCCAGAACAACGGGGTCGATCAGCCCCAGCATTTT CASSQNNGVDQPQHF
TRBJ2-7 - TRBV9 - TGTGCCAGCAGTAGCGGACACTGGGCCTACGAGCAGTACTTC CASSSGHWAYEQYF
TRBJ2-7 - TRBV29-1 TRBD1 TGCAGCGTTATGGACAGGGCCTACGAGCAGTACTTC CSVMDRAYEQYF
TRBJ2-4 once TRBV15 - TGTGCCACCAGCAGATTAACAGGGGACTTAGCCAAAAACATTCAGTACTTC CATSRLTGDLAKNIQYF
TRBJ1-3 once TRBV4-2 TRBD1 TGTGCCAGCAGCCCAGGACAGGGGACCATCTCTGGAAACACCATATATTTT CASSPGQGTISGNTIYF
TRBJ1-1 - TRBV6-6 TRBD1 TGTGCCAGCAGCACACAGGGGGCAACTGAAGCTTTCTTT CASSTQGATEAFF
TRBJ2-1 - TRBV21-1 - TGTGCCAGCAGCAGCGGAATGGTGCTAGCGGGAGGACCCCCTTACACGGAGCAGTTCTTC CASSSGMVLAGGPPYTEQFF
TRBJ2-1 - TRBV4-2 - TGTGCCAGCAGCCAAGATGGCCGGGAGCAGTTCTTC CASSQDGREQFF
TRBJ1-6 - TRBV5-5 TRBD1 TGTGCCAGCAGCCGGCCCGGGACAGGGACCTATAATTCACCCCTCCACTTT CASSRPGTGTYNSPLHF
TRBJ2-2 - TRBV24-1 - TGTGCCACCAGTGATTTGCAGGGGAAGACACCTTCATCCACCGGGGAGCTGTTTTTT CATSDLQGKTPSSTGELFF
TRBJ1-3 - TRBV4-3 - TGCGCCAGCAGCCAAGATCGGGGGTTCCCTGGAAACACCATATATTTT CASSQDRGFPGNTIYF
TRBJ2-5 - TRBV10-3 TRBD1 TGTGCCATCAATCCGAAGACAGGGGGAAGTGAGACCCAGTACTTC CAINPKTGGSETQYF
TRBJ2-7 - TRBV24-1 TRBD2 TGTGCCACCAGTGCACGGACTAGCGGGAGGTACGAGCAGTACTTC CATSARTSGRYEQYF
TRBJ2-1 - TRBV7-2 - TGTGCCAGCAGCTTCCCTGGGCTGCTTAATGAGCAGTTCTTC CASSFPGLLNEQFF
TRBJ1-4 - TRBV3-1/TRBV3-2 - TGTGCCAGCAGCCCTTCCGGGGGGGAAGGCGAAAAACTGTTTTTT CASSPSGGEGEKLFF
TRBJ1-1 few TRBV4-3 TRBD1 TGCGCCAGCAGCCAAGATCTGGGACAGGGGGACACTGAAGCTTTCTTT CASSQDLGQGDTEAFF
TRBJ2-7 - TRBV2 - TGTGCCAGCGCCGGGGGCCAGCCCTACGAGCAGTACTTC CASAGGQPYEQYF
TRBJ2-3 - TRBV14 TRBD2 TGTGCCAGCAGCCTACTAGCGGGAGGTTTAACAGATACGCAGTATTTT CASSLLAGGLTDTQYF
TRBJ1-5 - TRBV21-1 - TGTGCCCCTAAAGGGACAGGGGGCCTGGATAGCAATCAGCCCCAGCATTTT CAPKGTGGLDSNQPQHF
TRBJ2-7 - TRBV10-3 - TGTGCCATCAGTGATAAACAGCTCGGGCAGTACTTC CAISDKQLGQYF
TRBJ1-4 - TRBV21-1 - TGTGCCAGCAATTGGACAGGGGTGAGGTATGAAAAACTGTTTTTT CASNWTGVRYEKLFF
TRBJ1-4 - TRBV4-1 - TGCGCCAGCAGCCAAGTAGAACGGATTAATGAAAAACTGTTTTTT CASSQVERINEKLFF
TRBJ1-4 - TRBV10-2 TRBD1 TGCGCCAGCAGTGGGACAGGTCTTAATGAAAAACTGTTTTTT CASSGTGLNEKLFF
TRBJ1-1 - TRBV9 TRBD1 TGTGCCAGCAGCGTAGGTCAGGGGGCAAGTACTGAAGCTTTCTTT CASSVGQGASTEAFF
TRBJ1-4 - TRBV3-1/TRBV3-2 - TGTGCCAGCAGCCAGGCCGCGCCAGAAAAACTGTTTTTT CASSQAAPEKLFF
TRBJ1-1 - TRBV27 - TGTGCCAGCGGTCGAGGCACTGAAGCTTTCTTT CASGRGTEAFF
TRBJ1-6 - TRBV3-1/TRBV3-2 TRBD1 TGTGCCAGCAGCCCCGGACAGGGGGAGTCACCCCTCCACTTT CASSPGQGESPLHF
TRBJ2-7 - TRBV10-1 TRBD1 TGCGCCAGCAGCCCCGGACAGGGTCTCAAGCAGTACTTC CASSPGQGLKQYF
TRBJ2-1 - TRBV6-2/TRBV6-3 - TGTGCCAGCAGTTACCTGATCTATTTCCCTCAGTTCTTC CASSYLIYFPQFF
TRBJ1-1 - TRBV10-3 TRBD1 TGTGCCATCAGCCAGGGACAGGAAGGTGTAGCTTTCTTT CAISQGQEGVAFF
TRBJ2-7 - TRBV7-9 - TGTGCCAGCAGCTTAGGGGCCTTCTCGTCGTACGAGCAGTACTTC CASSLGAFSSYEQYF
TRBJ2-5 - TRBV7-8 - TGTGCCAGCAGCCTACGCACCTCCAGGGAGACCCAGTACTTC CASSLRTSRETQYF
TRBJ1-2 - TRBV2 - TGTGCCAGCAGTGTTACCGGTCTTCAGCGAGCTTATGGCTACACCTTC CASSVTGLQRAYGYTF